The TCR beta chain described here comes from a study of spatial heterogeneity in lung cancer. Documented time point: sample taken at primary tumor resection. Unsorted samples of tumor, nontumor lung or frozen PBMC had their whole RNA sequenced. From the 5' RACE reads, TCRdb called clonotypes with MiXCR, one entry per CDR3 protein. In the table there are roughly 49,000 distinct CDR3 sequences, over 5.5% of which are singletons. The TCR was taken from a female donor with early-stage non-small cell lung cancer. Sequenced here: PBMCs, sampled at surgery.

The CDR3: CASSPPTAPETQYF. Written as DNA, the CDR3 is TGTGCCAGCTCACCACCGACGGCTCCAGAGACCCAGTACTTC. The V gene is TRBV18, the J gene TRBJ2-5, with unresolved D. CDR3 length equals 14 residues. Trimming took 0 bases from V and 4 from J, leaving 9 bases between them. Germline CDR1 reads KGHSH; CDR2 reads LQKENI.